The 4 T cell receptor beta chains below all came from one sample that was sequenced in a study of blood T cell repertoires in COVID-19 (dated by TCRdb to the early 2020s). The library was obtained by the immunoSEQ multiplex PCR assay. As stored in TCRdb, this immuneACCESS dataset retains in-frame rearrangements with V and J assigned. A fraction of the clones does not appear; measured against another copy, unresolved V genes explain less than half of the discrepancy, and the remainder lacks a known reason. The sample contains 390,000 or so clones, 90% of them found a single time. Together, the top ten hold roughly 6.8% of the sample. Material: peripheral blood. Receptors originate from a man between 18 and 29 years old with active or convalescent COVID-19.

The chain couples TRBV28 to TRBJ2-7; D ambiguous. The length of the CDR3 is 12 residues. Germline CDR1 is MDHEN and CDR2 is SYDVKM. V lost 10 bases and J 1 base, leaving 11 bases between the germline ends. In nucleotides, the CDR3 is TGTGCCACTGTGGGCAATTCCTACGAGCAGTACTTC. Translation: CATVGNSYEQYF.

This chain links TRBV9 with TRBJ1-2; D remains ambiguous. Germline V CDR1 and CDR2: SGDLS, YYNGEE. V was trimmed by 3 bases and J by 4 bases, leaving 7 bases between them. CDR3 length: 12 residues. Written as DNA, the CDR3 is TGTGCCAGCAGCGCCGAGGCCTATGGCTACACCTTC. Its protein product is CASSAEAYGYTF.

The V and J genes are TRBV6-2 or TRBV6-3 and TRBJ2-7; the match to TRBD1 covers 9 bases. The CDR3 loop spans 15 amino acids. Unmatched junction bases numbered 6, after V lost 0 bases and J lost 6 bases. The germline V gene has CDR1 MNHEY and CDR2 SVGEGT. DNA for the CDR3: TGTGCCAGCAGTTACTCGGGACAGGGATTTTTCGAGCAGTACTTC. Translated, it gives CASSYSGQGFFEQYF.

CDR3 in amino acids: CASSSEEYYGYTF. CDR3 coding DNA: TGTGCCAGCAGTTCAGAGGAGTATTATGGCTACACCTTC. This rearrangement joins TRBV28 to TRBJ1-2; no reliable D call. The ends were cut back, 4 bases at V and 5 bases at J, with 11 bases in the middle. There are 13 residues in the CDR3. CDR1 MDHEN and CDR2 SYDVKM come from the germline V gene.